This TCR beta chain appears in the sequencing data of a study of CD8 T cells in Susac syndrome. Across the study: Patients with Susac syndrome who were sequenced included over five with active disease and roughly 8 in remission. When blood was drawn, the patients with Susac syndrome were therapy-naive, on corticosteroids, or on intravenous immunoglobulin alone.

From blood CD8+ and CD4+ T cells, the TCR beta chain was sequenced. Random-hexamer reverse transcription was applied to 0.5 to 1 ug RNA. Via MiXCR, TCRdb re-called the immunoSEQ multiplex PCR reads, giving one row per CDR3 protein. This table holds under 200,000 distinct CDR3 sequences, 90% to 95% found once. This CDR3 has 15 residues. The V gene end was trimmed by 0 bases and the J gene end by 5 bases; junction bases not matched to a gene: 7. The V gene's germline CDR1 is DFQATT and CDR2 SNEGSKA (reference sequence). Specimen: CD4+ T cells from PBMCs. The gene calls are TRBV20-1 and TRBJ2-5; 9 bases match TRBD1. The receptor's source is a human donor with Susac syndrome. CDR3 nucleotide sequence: TGCAGTGCTAGAGATCCGGGACAGGGACGGGAGACCCAGTACTTC. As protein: CSARDPGQGRETQYF.